Following are 9 T cell receptor beta chains from one sample sequenced in a study of T-cell memory formation after mild COVID-19. MiXCR was run by TCRdb on the 5' RACE reads, yielding one entry per CDR3 protein. Counted here are roughly 120,000 distinct CDR3 sequences, about 16% occurring once; the ten biggest clones make up about 14%. The sample comprised PBMCs or a T cell subset sorted from them (not recorded which). The receptors were sampled from an adult woman who had mild COVID-19 (a few samples of this study predate the infection). Cell type and time point are not known.

This chain connects TRBV7-9 to TRBJ1-2; D not certain. Trimming took off 5 bases at V and 3 bases at J, with 13 bases between the two ends. The CDR3 runs 14 residues. Germline lookup yields CDR1 SEHNR and CDR2 FQNEAQ (reference sequence). The CDR3 region is CASSLLPGYYGYTF. The CDR3 nucleotides are TGTGCCAGCAGCCTATTGCCGGGGTACTATGGCTACACCTTC.

In this sample, this clonotype turned up a few times. The rearrangement uses TRBV5-1 and TRBJ2-7; weak D call: TRBD1 (6 bases). CDR1 is SGHRS and CDR2 is YFSETQ in the germline V gene. The CDR3 length is 15 residues. V lost 1 base, J lost 4 bases, and 15 bases lay in between. The CDR3 DNA reads as TGCGCCAGCAGCTTGTCACCAGACAGGCCGTACGAGCAGTACTTC. Translated, it gives CASSLSPDRPYEQYF.

This chain uses TRBV7-8 with TRBJ2-7, with 10 nucleotides matching TRBD1. The V and J ends lost 5 bases and 5 bases, in that order; junction bases with no gene match: 18. The length of the CDR3 is 18 residues. CDR1 SGHVS and CDR2 FQNEAQ come from the germline V gene. The CDR3 nucleotides are TGTGCCAGCAGCGCCCGGGACAGGGGTTTCCCGACAAACCACGAGCAGTACTTC. It yields the protein CASSARDRGFPTNHEQYF.

The rearrangement uses TRBV11-2 and TRBJ2-7; tentative D call: TRBD2 (6 bases). Germline V lookup: CDR1 SGHAT, CDR2 FQNNGV. CDR3 length: 13 residues. V was cut by 0 bases and J by 9 bases, with 12 bases left in between. The CDR3 spells CASSLEGLRGQYF. The CDR3 nucleotides read TGTGCCAGCAGCTTAGAGGGATTGCGGGGGCAGTACTTC. Full variable domain (remainder filled in from reference TRBV11-2 and TRBJ2-7): EAGVAQSPRYKIIEKRQSVAFWCNPISGHATLYWYQQILGQGPKLLIQFQNNGVVDDSQLPKDRFSAERLKGVDSTLKIQPAKLEDSAVYLCASSLEGLRGQYFGPGTRLTVT.

The chain links TRBV6-5 to TRBJ2-2; D uncertain. The V end was cut by 3 bases, the J end by 7 bases, with 9 bases between. There are 13 residues in the CDR3. Germline assignment: CDR1 MNHEY and CDR2 SVGAGI. CDR3 amino acids: CASSYRHGGELFF. CDR3 DNA sequence: TGTGCCAGCAGTTATCGACACGGCGGGGAGCTGTTTTTT.

This clonotype occurred a few times. J is TRBJ1-5 and V is TRBV5-1, with 8 bases that match TRBD1. The V and J ends lost 2 bases and 6 bases, in that order; junction bases with no gene match: 7. The CDR3 contains 15 residues. The V gene's germline CDR1 is SGHRS and CDR2 YFSETQ. CDR3 DNA sequence: TGCGCCAGCAGCTTCGCAGGGGGCGATGGTCAGCCCCAGCATTTT. This translates into CASSFAGGDGQPQHF.

This clonotype was detected once. This clone may be a read error of a much larger clone one base away. V and J are TRBV27 and TRBJ2-1; D may correspond to TRBD1 or TRBD2 (5 bases each). The CDR3 spans 13 residues. Germline V lookup: CDR1 MNHEY, CDR2 SMNVEV (reference sequence). The CDR3 bases are TGTGCCAGCCGTCAAAGGTCGGGGCTTGAGCAGGTCTTC. It yields the protein CASRQRSGLEQVF.

This chain connects TRBV27 to TRBJ2-5; the match to TRBD2 covers 10 bases. This CDR3 spans 15 amino acids. Germline lookup yields CDR1 MNHEY and CDR2 SMNVEV (reference sequence). Trimming cost V 2 bases and J 5 bases; bases outside gene matches: 5. The CDR3 sequence is CASSLGTSDRETQYF. CDR3 sequence (DNA): TGTGCCAGCAGTTTAGGGACTAGCGACCGGGAGACCCAGTACTTC.

The chain joins TRBV19 to TRBJ2-7, with no clear D. There are 14 residues in the CDR3. Germline assignment: CDR1 LNHDA and CDR2 SQIVND (reference sequence). V gave up 2 bases and J gave up 6 bases, with 14 bases separating them. The CDR3 sequence: CASSIRSAGPEQYF. The CDR3 coding sequence is TGTGCCAGTAGTATAAGATCGGCAGGCCCCGAGCAGTACTTC.